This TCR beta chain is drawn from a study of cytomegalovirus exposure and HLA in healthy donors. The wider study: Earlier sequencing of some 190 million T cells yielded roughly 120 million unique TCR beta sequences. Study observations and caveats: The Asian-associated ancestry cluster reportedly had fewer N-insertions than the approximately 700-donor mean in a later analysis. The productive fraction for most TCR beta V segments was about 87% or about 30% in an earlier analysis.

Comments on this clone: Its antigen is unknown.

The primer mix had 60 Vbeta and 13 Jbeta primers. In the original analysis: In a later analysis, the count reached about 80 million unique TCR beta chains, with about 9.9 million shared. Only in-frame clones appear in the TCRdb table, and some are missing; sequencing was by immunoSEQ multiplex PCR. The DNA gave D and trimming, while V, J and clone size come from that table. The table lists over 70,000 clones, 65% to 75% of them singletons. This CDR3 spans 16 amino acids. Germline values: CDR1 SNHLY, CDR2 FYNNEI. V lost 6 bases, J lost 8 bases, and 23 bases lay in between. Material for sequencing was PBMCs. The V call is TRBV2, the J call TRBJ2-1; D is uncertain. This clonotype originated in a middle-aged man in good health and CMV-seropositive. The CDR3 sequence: CASSASPWAQLDEQFF. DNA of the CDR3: TGTGCCAGCAGCGCCAGTCCCTGGGCACAATTAGATGAGCAGTTCTTC.